The present T cell receptor (beta chain) was sequenced within a study of shared clonotypes between healthy human individuals. Study-level findings and limits: The low donor count limited represented genetic and exposure-history diversity.

The CDR3 runs 15 residues. V shed 3 bases, J shed 6 bases, and the junction held 4 bases outside the gene matches. CDR1 and CDR2 from the germline V gene are SGHNT and YYREEE (reference sequence). Comments on this clone: Antigen specificity is unknown.

Replicate sorted-subset PCRs were loaded with around 200 ng DNA, roughly 33,000 T cell genomes. Repertoires were generated with immunoSEQ multiplex PCR, while TCRdb's copy carries only in-frame clones and drops some. The repertoire includes some 2,400,000 clones, about 94% of them detected once, and more than 0.1% sits in the top ten. The sequence was collected from a man between 18 and 29 years old in good health. Sequences were obtained from naive CD4+ T cells sorted from blood. This sample's subset: CD45RA+ positively selected. This chain uses TRBV5-4 with TRBJ2-2, with 11 bases fitting TRBD1. The chain's CDR3 is CASSWTGGAAGELFF. The CDR3 nucleotides are TGTGCCAGCAGCTGGACAGGGGGCGCGGCCGGGGAGCTGTTTTTT.